Each of the 19 T cell receptor beta chains below was sequenced from the same sample in a study of shared clonotypes between healthy human individuals. The method was immunoSEQ multiplex PCR; TCRdb's version includes in-frame clones alone and lacks a portion of them. The table records about 2 million clones, 85% to 95% of them present only once. Positive CCR7 selection of CD45RO-negative cells yielded the naive CD8 cells, and terminally differentiated effector memory CD45RA+ cells were excluded. The sequenced material came from naive CD8+ T cells sorted from blood. These receptors were collected from a man younger than 35 in good health.

The chain links TRBV11-2 to TRBJ2-7, with unresolved D. This CDR3 is built from 14 residues. V shed 1 base and J shed 6 bases, with 13 bases lying between them. Germline values: CDR1 SGHAT, CDR2 FQNNGV. The CDR3: CASSLVPGSVEQYF. CDR3 DNA sequence: TGTGCCAGCAGCTTAGTCCCGGGCTCCGTCGAGCAGTACTTC.

The rearrangement links TRBV10-3 to TRBJ1-4, with D perhaps matching TRBD1 (6 bases). Germline CDR1 ENHRY, CDR2 SYGVKD. This CDR3 region has 15 residues. The V gene lost 5 bases and the J gene lost 0 bases, with 10 bases spanning the gap. CDR3 nucleotide sequence: TGTGCCATCAGTTCAACAGGGTCAACTAATGAAAAACTGTTTTTT. It encodes CAISSTGSTNEKLFF.

The rearrangement uses TRBV13 and TRBJ2-7; D might be TRBD1 (5 bases). The CDR3 runs to 13 residues. V lost 5 bases, J lost 3 bases, and 11 bases lay in between. Germline CDR1 is PRHDT and CDR2 is FYEKMQ (reference sequence). The CDR3 nucleotides read TGTGCCAGCAGCAGGGGCTCGAACTACGAGCAGTACTTC. It encodes CASSRGSNYEQYF.

The rearrangement links TRBV7-2 to TRBJ2-7; the match to TRBD2 covers 12 bases. The J segment lost 0 bases and the V segment lost 3 bases, leaving 3 bases of the junction unmatched. CDR1 and CDR2 from the germline V gene are SGHTA and FQGNSA. This CDR3 region has 16 residues. In DNA form, the CDR3 reads TGTGCCAGCAGCTTCGGACTAGCGGGGACCTCCTACGAGCAGTACTTC. Amino acid sequence: CASSFGLAGTSYEQYF.

The genes are TRBV19 and TRBJ2-6; no firm D call. The V gene's germline CDR1 is LNHDA and CDR2 SQIVND (reference sequence). The CDR3 is made up of 19 amino acids. Trimming pared 5 bases from V and 0 bases from J, leaving 20 bases between. This chain's CDR3 is CASSQARSRTDSGANVLTF. CDR3 sequence (DNA): TGTGCCAGTAGTCAGGCAAGGAGTAGGACCGACTCTGGGGCCAACGTCCTGACTTTC.

The chain links TRBV4-3 to TRBJ1-1; D might be TRBD1 (5 bases). In germline, CDR1 is LGHNA, CDR2 YSLEER. The CDR3 consists of 14 residues. V lost 0 bases, J lost 6 bases, and 11 bases lay in between. CDR3 coding DNA: TGCGCCAGCAGCCAAGATTGGCAGGGATCTGAAGCTTTCTTT. This codes for CASSQDWQGSEAFF.

This clone was seen once. This sequence joins TRBV5-5 and TRBJ2-7; TRBD1 aligns across 7 bases. This CDR3 has 13 residues. Losses at the gene ends were 5 bases for V and 3 bases for J; bases not matched to a gene: 5. Germline V gene sequence: CDR1 SGHKS, CDR2 YYEKEE (reference sequence). CDR3 sequence reads: CASSLTGYYEQYF. The CDR3 coding sequence is TGTGCCAGCAGTTTGACAGGGTACTACGAGCAGTACTTC.

This clone was counted a single time. The rearrangement links TRBV13 to TRBJ2-5, with D unresolved. The CDR3 runs 12 residues. CDR1 is PRHDT and CDR2 is FYEKMQ in the germline V gene (reference sequence). Trimming stripped 5 bases from V and 4 bases from J, with 8 bases between. The CDR3 here is CASSLFRETQYF. The DNA of the CDR3 is TGTGCCAGCAGCCTGTTCAGAGAGACCCAGTACTTC.

The gene calls are TRBV29-1 and TRBJ2-5; D is possibly TRBD2 (5 bases). Near its end, the DNA agrees better with TRBJ2-7, so the J call may be wrong. Per germline, CDR1 SQVTM and CDR2 ANQGSEA. This CDR3 comprises 13 residues. The DNA for the CDR3 is TGCAGCGTCCAGGACGGAGGAGCCTACGAGCAGTACTTC. Its protein product is CSVQDGGAYEQYF.

This clone was detected only a few times. The same CDR3 also results from other DNA sequences found in this sample. The chain couples TRBV19 to TRBJ2-7, with D unresolved. V gave up 1 base and J gave up 0 bases, with 7 bases separating them. The CDR3 loop spans 14 amino acids. The germline CDR1 and CDR2 sequences are LNHDA and SQIVND (reference sequence). CDR3 amino acids: CASSIVGSSYEQYF. CDR3 DNA: TGTGCCAGTAGTATAGTTGGCAGCTCCTACGAGCAGTACTTC.

The rearrangement joins TRBV27 to TRBJ2-3, with D perhaps matching TRBD1 (5 bases). From germline, CDR1 is MNHEY and CDR2 SMNVEV (reference sequence). The germline V and J ends were trimmed by 5 bases and 0 bases, with 12 bases remaining between them. This CDR3 is built from 15 residues. CDR3 coding DNA: TGTGCCAGCAGTATGACAGCCCCTAGCACAGATACGCAGTATTTT. It encodes CASSMTAPSTDTQYF.

In this sample, this clone turned up once. The chain carries TRBV2 and TRBJ1-5, with 11 bases that match TRBD1. Germline V lookup: CDR1 SNHLY, CDR2 FYNNEI. The CDR3 length is 17 residues. V shed 6 bases and J 0 bases; nucleotides not matched to a gene: 7. The CDR3 region is CASSGGQGAYSNQPQHF. CDR3 bases: TGTGCCAGCAGCGGCGGACAGGGGGCCTATAGCAATCAGCCCCAGCATTTT.

The V call is TRBV10-3, the J call TRBJ1-2, with 7 bases aligning to TRBD1. This CDR3 spans 17 amino acids. Germline V CDR1 and CDR2: ENHRY, SYGVKD. V gave up 5 bases and J gave up 2 bases; unmatched junction bases: 14. The CDR3 DNA sequence: TGTGCCATCAGTTCTCCACTCGACAGGGTTATCAACTATGGCTACACCTTC. It yields the protein CAISSPLDRVINYGYTF.

The V call is TRBV25-1, the J call TRBJ2-7; 8 positions agree with TRBD2. With 4 bases clipped from V and 2 bases from J, the junction kept 10 bases outside the gene matches. Germline V CDR1 and CDR2: MGHDK, SYGVNS. This CDR3 is 16 amino acids long. CDR3 nucleotides: TGTGCCAGCAGTGTAGGAAGCGGGAGTATCACCTACGAGCAGTACTTC. Translated: CASSVGSGSITYEQYF.

In its sample, this clone was seen once. J is TRBJ2-5 and V is TRBV4-1; D perhaps matches TRBD1 (5 bases). Germline lookup yields CDR1 MGHRA and CDR2 YSYEKL. The CDR3 covers 15 residues. Trimming cost V 1 base and J 4 bases, with 13 bases left between them. CDR3 protein: CASSQVRGQGETQYF. The DNA for the CDR3 is TGCGCCAGCAGCCAAGTCAGAGGTCAGGGAGAGACCCAGTACTTC.

This clone has only one observation. The chain employs TRBV6-1 and TRBJ2-1, with 10 nucleotides matching TRBD2. This CDR3 contains 16 residues. V lost 4 bases, J lost 8 bases, and 11 bases stayed unmatched. CDR1 and CDR2 from the germline V gene are MNHNS and SASEGT. The CDR3, as DNA: TGTGCCAGCAGTGGGGGGATAGCGGGAGGTGGCGATGAGCAGTTCTTC. Translation gives CASSGGIAGGGDEQFF.

The V call is TRBV4-3, the J call TRBJ2-1; 11 nucleotides align to TRBD2. The CDR3 totals 14 residues. Germline CDR1 and CDR2: LGHNA and YSLEER. V lost 8 bases and J lost 12; bases outside the gene matches: 12. This chain's CDR3 is CASGVLAGGGGQFF. The CDR3, as DNA: TGCGCCAGCGGGGTTCTAGCGGGAGGAGGAGGGCAGTTCTTC.

The chain couples TRBV5-1 to TRBJ2-1; 11 positions agree with TRBD2. The CDR3 has 16 amino acids. CDR1 SGHRS and CDR2 YFSETQ come from the germline V gene. The junction had 7 bases not matched to a gene; V was cut back by 0 bases and J by 8 bases. Here the CDR3 reads CASSLVPSGRLYEQFF. The CDR3 DNA reads as TGCGCCAGCAGCTTGGTCCCTAGCGGGAGGTTATATGAGCAGTTCTTC.

V and J are TRBV7-9 and TRBJ1-2; D is ambiguous. Germline values: CDR1 SEHNR, CDR2 FQNEAQ (reference sequence). The CDR3 covers 18 residues. Between the trimmed V and J ends, which lost 2 bases and 1 base, there was a span of 20 bases. CDR3 loop: CASSLLLRGAGDNYGYTF. The DNA for the CDR3 is TGTGCCAGCAGCTTACTGTTGCGGGGTGCCGGAGATAACTATGGCTACACCTTC.